This entry lists 5 T cell receptor beta chains sequenced from one sample in a study of CXCR3-negative and CXCR3-positive naive CD8 T cells. Study-wide results and limits: CXCR3-positive naive cells carried more hydrophobic TRB CDR3s than CXCR3-negative naive cells did.

UMI-labeled TRB cDNA libraries were prepared by 5' RACE. TCRdb re-called the 5' RACE reads and shows each CDR3 protein once, DNA omitted. The table for this sample gives 130,000 to 150,000 distinct CDR3 sequences. Their antigens remain unidentified. Sequenced material: naive CXCR3+ CD8+ T cells from blood. Sample subset: CD45RO-CCR7+CD27+CD95- naive CD8+ T cells expressing CXCR3 (TNR3+). The receptors shown here come from a human donor in good health. Some clones in this sample may be carry-over from other donors' samples.

V gene TRBV5-1 combines with J gene TRBJ2-7; TCRdb's D call of TRBD1 is untestable without DNA. The CDR3 covers 19 residues. Germline CDR1 is SGHRS and CDR2 is YFSETQ. CDR3: CASSSQTGTGFWGFEEQYF. Together with reference TRBV5-1 and TRBJ2-7, the CDR3 gives the full variable domain: KAGVTQTPRYLIKTRGQQVTLSCSPISGHRSVSWYQQTPGQGLQFLFEYFSETQRNKGNFPGRFSGRQFSNSRSEMNVSTLELGDSALYLCASSSQTGTGFWGFEEQYFGPGTRLTVT.

This chain joins TRBV6-5 and TRBJ2-1. In germline, CDR1 is MNHEY, CDR2 SVGAGI. The CDR3 extends over 14 amino acids. CDR3 sequence reads: CASSYQPKTHEQFF.

The CDR3 here is CASRRGLAGIDEQFF. This rearrangement joins TRBV12-3 or TRBV12-4 to TRBJ2-1; absent DNA, TCRdb's TRBD2 call cannot be checked. The CDR3 consists of 15 residues.

This chain joins TRBV29-1 and TRBJ2-3; TCRdb's assignment of TRBD1 cannot be checked, as there is no DNA. CDR1 and CDR2 from the germline V gene are SQVTM and ANQGSEA. This CDR3 spans 13 amino acids. The CDR3 sequence: CSAETSHTDTQYF.

J is TRBJ2-7 and V is TRBV9; with no DNA, the TCRdb D assignment of TRBD1 cannot be verified. CDR3 length: 15 amino acids. Germline V gives CDR1 SGDLS, CDR2 YYNGEE. CDR3 protein: CASSVGGAATYEQYF.